There are many counts of the clone carrying this T cell receptor (beta chain). Its antigen is unidentified. The sample comes from a study of regulatory T cells in long-lasting Graves disease. Study conclusions and caveats: Persistent Graves' patients showed less TCR diversity than newly diagnosed patients showed.

CDR3 regions were amplified by Arm-PCR using iRepertoire HTBI primers to build TCR beta libraries. TCRdb recomputed calls from the multiplex PCR reads with MiXCR, one row per CDR3 protein. The sample lists about 430,000 distinct CDR3 sequences, approximately 16% occurring once. Time point specified: newly diagnosed GD, antithyroid drugs for less than 3 months. There was RNA extracted from PBMCs, and the TCR library was made from it. V lost 1 base and J lost 6, with 13 bases in between. The germline gives CDR1 SGHNT, CDR2 YENEEA. The CDR3 extends over 15 amino acids. This same sample was also part of a study on T cells in Graves' hyperthyroidism and ophthalmopathy.

The specimen was peripheral blood mononuclear cells (PBMCs), collected at new diagnosis, from a patient treated with antithyroid drugs. The chain combines TRBV11-3 with TRBJ2-1; TRBD2 might be the D (6 bases). This clonotype originated in a woman aged 35 to 49 with Graves disease. CDR3 loop: CASSLVRGSGNEQFF. CDR3 DNA sequence: TGTGCCAGCAGCTTAGTACGGGGTAGCGGCAATGAGCAGTTCTTC.